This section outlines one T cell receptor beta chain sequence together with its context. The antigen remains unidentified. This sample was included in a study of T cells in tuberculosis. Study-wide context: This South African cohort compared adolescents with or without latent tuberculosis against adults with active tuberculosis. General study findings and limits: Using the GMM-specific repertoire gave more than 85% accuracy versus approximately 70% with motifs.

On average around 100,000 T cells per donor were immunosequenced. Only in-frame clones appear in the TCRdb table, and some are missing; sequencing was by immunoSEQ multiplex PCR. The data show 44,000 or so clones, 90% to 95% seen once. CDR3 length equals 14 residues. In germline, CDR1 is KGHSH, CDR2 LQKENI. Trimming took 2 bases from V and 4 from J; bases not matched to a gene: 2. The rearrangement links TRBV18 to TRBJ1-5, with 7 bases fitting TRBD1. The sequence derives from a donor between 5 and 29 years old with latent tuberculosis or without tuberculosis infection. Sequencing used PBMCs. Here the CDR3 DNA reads TGTGCCAGCTCACCAGGGACAGAAAATCAGCCCCAGCATTTT. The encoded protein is CASSPGTENQPQHF.